This entry lists 11 T cell receptor beta chains sequenced from one sample in a study of beta chain features in type 1 diabetes. Every isolated RNA sample was fully reverse transcribed, so sequencing captured expressed TCRB transcripts. Assay used: immunoSEQ multiplex PCR; TCRdb lists only in-frame clones, some missing. Here the sample spans around 310,000 clones, 9.5% to 11% being singletons. The sample taken for sequencing was naive CD4+ T cells from blood. All receptors come from a woman in her thirties in good health.

The chain is built from TRBV28 and TRBJ2-1; weak D call: TRBD2 (6 bases). The V gene lost 2 bases and the J gene lost 6 bases, with 8 bases spanning the gap. Germline-derived CDR1 and CDR2 are MDHEN and SYDVKM. This CDR3 has 13 amino acids. CDR3 coding DNA: TGTGCCAGCAGTTTAGCGGGGCTCAATGAGCAGTTCTTC. Translation gives CASSLAGLNEQFF. Filled out from reference TRBV28 and TRBJ2-1, the complete variable domain reads DVKVTQSSRYLVKRTGEKVFLECVQDMDHENMFWYRQDPGLGLRLIYFSYDVKMKEKGDIPEGYSVSREKKERFSLILESASTNQTSMYLCASSLAGLNEQFFGPGTRLTVL.

The CDR3 coding sequence is TGTGCCTGGAGTTACGTTGGAGAGGGAACAAATTATGGCTACACCTTC. As protein: CAWSYVGEGTNYGYTF. The chain is built from TRBV30 and TRBJ1-2; D is ambiguous. The CDR3 has 16 residues. Germline-derived CDR1 and CDR2 are GTSNPN and SVGIG (reference sequence). V was shortened by 2 bases and J by 5 bases, with 21 bases between the two germline ends.

V and J are TRBV30 and TRBJ2-5, with 7 bases fitting TRBD1. V lost 1 base, J lost 3 bases, and 14 bases stayed unmatched. CDR1 and CDR2 (germline): GTSNPN, SVGIG (reference sequence). The CDR3 covers 17 residues. The CDR3 is CAWSAAANRGSEETQYF. DNA of the CDR3: TGTGCCTGGAGTGCAGCCGCAAACAGGGGATCGGAAGAGACCCAGTACTTC.

The V gene is TRBV7-9, the J gene TRBJ1-2, with 8 positions matching TRBD1. The ends lost 5 bases at V and 7 bases at J; junction bases unmatched: 9. Germline V lookup: CDR1 SEHNR, CDR2 FQNEAQ (reference sequence). The CDR3 contains 14 residues. This CDR3 is CASSPRDRMIGYTF. In DNA form, the CDR3 reads TGTGCCAGCAGCCCGCGGGACAGGATGATTGGCTACACCTTC.

The genes are TRBV11-3 and TRBJ2-3; D is ambiguous. Deletions cut 4 bases from V and 4 bases from J, with 6 bases between. From germline, CDR1 is SGHNT and CDR2 YENEEA. The CDR3 covers 12 residues. The CDR3 spells CASSSTSDTQYF. The CDR3 region has the DNA TGTGCCAGCAGCTCTACGTCAGATACGCAGTATTTT.

The chain uses TRBV6-5 and TRBJ2-1; a possible D gene is TRBD2 (6 bases). The CDR3 length is 15 residues. The V end was cut by 7 bases, the J end by 3 bases, with 16 bases between. In germline, CDR1 is MNHEY, CDR2 SVGAGI. For the CDR3, the DNA is TGTGCCAGCAATGACTGGGGGGAAGGCTACAATGAGCAGTTCTTC. This gives the protein CASNDWGEGYNEQFF.

The chain recombines TRBV7-2 with TRBJ2-7, with D perhaps TRBD2 (7 bases). The CDR3 has 15 amino acids. V was clipped by 5 bases and J by 3 bases, with 17 bases between them. The germline V gene has CDR1 SGHTA and CDR2 FQGNSA. The CDR3 coding sequence is TGTGCCAGCAGCCCTTGGGGGGGACAAAACTACGAGCAGTACTTC. Protein: CASSPWGGQNYEQYF. The full variable domain, with the rest looked up from reference TRBV7-2 and TRBJ2-7, is GAGVSQSPSNKVTEKGKDVELRCDPISGHTALYWYRQSLGQGLEFLIYFQGNSAPDKSGLPSDRFSAERTGGSVSTLTIQRTQQEDSAVYLCASSPWGGQNYEQYFGPGTRLTVT.

J is TRBJ2-7 and V is TRBV10-3; D ambiguous. The CDR3 is made up of 15 amino acids. The germline V gene encodes CDR1 ENHRY and CDR2 SYGVKD. V gave up 0 bases and J gave up 0 bases, with 9 bases separating them. For the CDR3, the DNA is TGTGCCATCAGTGAGTCGTACACAAGCTCCTACGAGCAGTACTTC. It is translated as CAISESYTSSYEQYF.

The chain joins TRBV18 to TRBJ1-1, with 7 bases identical to TRBD1. Germline CDR1 is KGHSH and CDR2 is LQKENI. After removal of 2 bases from V and 2 bases from J, the junction contained 20 bases not matched to a gene. This CDR3 is 20 amino acids long. The CDR3 nucleotides are TGTGCCAGCTCACCATCACTGATCCCGGGACAGCGGAGAACTAACACTGAAGCTTTCTTT. It translates to CASSPSLIPGQRRTNTEAFF.

V gene TRBV27 combines with J gene TRBJ2-7; 8 nucleotides align to TRBD1. Germline V gives CDR1 MNHEY, CDR2 SMNVEV (reference sequence). This CDR3 region has 17 residues. V lost 5 bases to trimming and J lost 6 bases; unmatched junction nucleotides: 18. The CDR3 here is CASSPSTLPRGRSEQYF. CDR3 coding DNA: TGTGCCAGCAGTCCGAGCACCCTCCCCAGGGGGCGCAGCGAGCAGTACTTC.

J is TRBJ1-2 and V is TRBV7-9; D gene uncertain. The V gene's germline CDR1 is SEHNR and CDR2 FQNEAQ (reference sequence). V was pared by 5 bases and J by 8 bases, with 12 bases between. The CDR3 spans 12 residues. CDR3: CASSPISGGYTF. CDR3 nucleotide sequence: TGTGCCAGCAGCCCGATTTCGGGAGGCTACACCTTC.